The source of this T cell receptor (beta chain) is a study of OX40 agonist ivuxolimab in advanced cancers. As for the study in general: All patients had ivuxolimab intravenously every 2 weeks at 0.01 to 10 mg/kg. Among those treated, three patients had partial responses, one with hepatocellular carcinoma and two with cutaneous melanoma. General observations from the study: At 0.1 to 3.0 mg/kg, clonal expansion of CD4+ and CD8+ blood T cells had occurred by week 6.

Some clones are missing from TCRdb's copy, which holds only in-frame ones; the method was immunoSEQ multiplex PCR. The sample consists of tens of thousands of clones, 65% to 85% of them appearing once. Blood specimens came from baseline, cycle 4 day 1, and cycle 7 day 1. V was trimmed by 3 bases and J by 1 base, leaving 9 bases between them. The CDR3 extends over 14 amino acids. CDR1 is SGHVS and CDR2 is FNYEAQ in the germline V gene. As regards this clone: Its specificity is unknown.

Sequencing used CD4+ or CD8+ T cells sorted from blood, obtained in a trial of the OX40 agonist ivuxolimab. The source of this sequence is an adult with an advanced solid tumor such as melanoma, head and neck, liver or kidney cancer. V usage is TRBV7-6 and J usage is TRBJ2-5, with a weak D call TRBD2 (5 bases). CDR3 sequence: CASSFPSGQETQYF. The CDR3 nucleotides read TGTGCCAGCAGCTTCCCCAGCGGCCAAGAGACCCAGTACTTC.